This T cell receptor (beta chain) was identified in a study of response to subunit inactivated influenza vaccine. Study-level results: There was a suggestion from the authors that each seasonal influenza vaccination recruits few new T cells.

This clonotype has just a few counts. Its antigen remains unidentified. TCRdb redid the calling of the RT-PCR reads with MiXCR, one entry per CDR3 protein. The table has about 150,000 distinct CDR3 sequences, 9.5% to 12% seen once. V trimming: 4 bases; J trimming: 3 bases; junction bases outside the gene matches: 7. This CDR3 is built from 15 residues. The germline gives CDR1 SGHDT, CDR2 YYEEEE. The sequencing used CD8+ T cells sorted from PBMCs, collected about 24 months after vaccination. The origin of this receptor is a man aged 45 to 70 who received an inactivated influenza vaccine. This chain joins TRBV5-6 and TRBJ2-3, with 8 bases identical to TRBD2. For the CDR3, the DNA is TGTGCCAGCAGCCTCCCGACTAGCGAGACAGATACGCAGTATTTT. Translating gives CASSLPTSETDTQYF.